Below, 2 T cell receptor beta chains from the same sample are listed, as sequenced in a study of shared T cell receptors in the human thymus. Profiled with immunoSEQ multiplex PCR; TCRdb holds only in-frame clones, not every one. This table holds around 340,000 clones, approximately 95% found once. The sample consisted of thymocytes. The receptors come from a human donor.

The gene calls are TRBV27 and TRBJ2-7; D may be TRBD1 (6 bases). Germline loops: CDR1 MNHEY, CDR2 SMNVEV (reference sequence). Trimming removed 6 bases at V and 5 bases at J, with 20 bases between. The CDR3 sequence is 15 residues long. As DNA, the CDR3 is TGTGCCAGCAGCGGACCGGGACATGGACTTCACGAGCAGTACTTC. Its translation is CASSGPGHGLHEQYF.

V gene TRBV5-1 combines with J gene TRBJ2-3, with 10 bases lining up with TRBD2. This CDR3 contains 17 residues. The germline gives CDR1 SGHRS, CDR2 YFSETQ. Unmatched junction bases numbered 12, after V lost 4 bases and J lost 4 bases. The CDR3 loop is CASSLSPGLAMADTQYF. DNA for the CDR3: TGCGCCAGCAGCCTCTCCCCGGGACTAGCGATGGCAGATACGCAGTATTTT.